A selection of T cell receptor beta chains follows, all from one sample in a study of T cell responses to AZD1222 COVID-19 vaccine. The table came from immunoSEQ multiplex PCR; TCRdb's copy has only in-frame clones and leaves some out. The sample records 90,000 to 95,000 clones, roughly 91% being singletons. The sequencing used peripheral blood, collected on day 0 of AZD1222 vaccination. The receptors derive from an adult in good health. The CDR3 runs from the conserved cysteine through the conserved F or W. Each record gives: CDR3 length, J gene, clone size, V gene, D gene, CDR3 protein, CDR3 DNA. A D gene is named only where the DNA matches it firmly. Clone size is stated in some rows and not others, as once, few, many or a class when expanded.

13,TRBJ1-1,NA,TRBV18,NA,CASSLDRNTEAFF,TGTGCCAGCTCACTGGACAGAAACACTGAAGCTTTCTTT
15,TRBJ2-1,few,TRBV3-1/TRBV3-2,TRBD2,CASSREVTGGNEQFF,TGTGCCAGCAGCCGAGAAGTGACCGGGGGGAATGAGCAGTTCTTC
15,TRBJ2-7,NA,TRBV19,NA,CASTGPGRGTYEQYF,TGTGCCAGTACCGGCCCGGGCAGGGGTACCTACGAGCAGTACTTC
13,TRBJ2-5,NA,TRBV15,NA,CATSRVAQETQYF,TGTGCCACCAGCAGAGTTGCCCAAGAGACCCAGTACTTC
13,TRBJ2-1,NA,TRBV5-1,NA,CASRAGSYNEQFF,TGCGCCAGCAGGGCGGGCTCCTACAATGAGCAGTTCTTC
14,TRBJ1-2,NA,TRBV5-4,NA,CASSPSGMRYGYTF,TGTGCCAGCAGCCCCTCGGGGATGCGCTATGGCTACACCTTC
16,TRBJ1-2,NA,TRBV7-2,TRBD1,CASSPQSLTGGYGYTF,TGTGCCAGCAGCCCCCAGAGCCTGACAGGGGGCTATGGCTACACCTTC
15,TRBJ2-7,NA,TRBV4-2,TRBD2,CASSQGLAQSYEQYF,TGTGCCAGCAGCCAAGGACTAGCCCAATCCTACGAGCAGTACTTC
12,TRBJ1-5,NA,TRBV12-3/TRBV12-4,NA,CASSMSNQPQHF,TGTGCCAGCAGTATGAGCAATCAGCCCCAGCATTTT
14,TRBJ2-7,NA,TRBV7-9,NA,CASSLSPSSYEQYF,TGTGCCAGCAGCTTGTCCCCGAGCTCCTACGAGCAGTACTTC
17,TRBJ2-2,NA,TRBV30,TRBD2,CAWSVDFGLAGSGELFF,TGTGCCTGGAGTGTAGACTTTGGACTAGCGGGGTCCGGGGAGCTGTTTTTT
16,TRBJ2-7,NA,TRBV6-2/TRBV6-3,TRBD1,CASSYGYNRGNYEQYF,TGTGCCAGCAGTTACGGTTATAACAGGGGAAATTACGAGCAGTACTTC
15,TRBJ2-2,NA,TRBV7-9,NA,CASDQGGRNTGELFF,TGTGCCAGCGACCAGGGGGGGCGCAACACCGGGGAGCTGTTTTTT
15,TRBJ1-5,NA,TRBV5-1,NA,CASSSTGERNQPQHF,TGCGCCAGCAGCTCAACCGGGGAGAGAAATCAGCCCCAGCATTTT
16,TRBJ2-2,NA,TRBV10-3,TRBD2,CAISESSGGIAGELFF,TGTGCCATCAGCGAATCTAGCGGGGGGATCGCCGGGGAGCTGTTTTTT
14,TRBJ2-7,few,TRBV10-3,NA,CAISGQGLYYEQYF,TGTGCCATCAGTGGGCAGGGGCTATACTACGAGCAGTACTTC
15,TRBJ1-2,few,TRBV7-9,TRBD1,CASSFQGQERWGYTF,TGTGCCAGCAGCTTCCAAGGACAGGAACGTTGGGGCTACACCTTC
14,TRBJ1-6,NA,TRBV19,NA,CASTRGSYNSPLHF,TGTGCCAGTACAAGGGGGTCCTATAATTCACCCCTCCACTTT
14,TRBJ2-2,NA,TRBV7-2,TRBD2,CASSLARGTGELFF,TGTGCCAGCAGCTTAGCGCGGGGGACCGGGGAGCTGTTTTTT
15,TRBJ1-3,NA,TRBV10-3,NA,CAISESGVAGNTIYF,TGTGCCATCAGTGAGTCAGGGGTAGCTGGAAACACCATATATTTT
14,TRBJ2-3,once,TRBV7-3,TRBD2,CASSPGGRTDTQYF,TGTGCCAGCAGCCCGGGGGGTCGCACAGATACGCAGTATTTT
15,TRBJ1-3,NA,TRBV3-1/TRBV3-2,NA,CASSHLDRPGNTIYF,TGTGCCAGCAGCCACTTAGACAGGCCTGGAAACACCATATATTTT
15,TRBJ2-6,once,TRBV3-1/TRBV3-2,NA,CASSQDISGFNVLTF,TGTGCCAGCAGCCAAGATATTTCAGGGTTCAACGTCCTGACTTTC